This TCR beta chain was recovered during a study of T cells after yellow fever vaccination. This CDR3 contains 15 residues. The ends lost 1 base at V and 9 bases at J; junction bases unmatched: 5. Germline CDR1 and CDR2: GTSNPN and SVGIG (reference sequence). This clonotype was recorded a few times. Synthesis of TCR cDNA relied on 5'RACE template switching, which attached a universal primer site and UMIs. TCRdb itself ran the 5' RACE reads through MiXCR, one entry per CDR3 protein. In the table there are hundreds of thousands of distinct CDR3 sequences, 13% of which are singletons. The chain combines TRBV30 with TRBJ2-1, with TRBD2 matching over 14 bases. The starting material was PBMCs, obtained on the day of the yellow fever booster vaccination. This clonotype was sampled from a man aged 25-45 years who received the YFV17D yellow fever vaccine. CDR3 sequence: CAWSAGTSGSGEQFF. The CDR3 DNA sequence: TGTGCCTGGAGTGCCGGGACTAGCGGGAGCGGTGAGCAGTTCTTC.